Below are 20 T cell receptor beta chains sequenced from a single sample in a study of shared clonotypes between healthy human individuals. TCRdb keeps only in-frame clones here, not all; method: immunoSEQ multiplex PCR. The table records 2 million to 3 million clones, around 94% of them present only once. The sample consisted of naive CD4+ T cells sorted from blood. As to subset: CD45RA+ positively selected. The source of these receptors is a man between 18 and 35 years old in good health.

The chain links TRBV5-1 to TRBJ1-6; D is undetermined. V was cut by 5 bases and J by 5 bases, with 8 bases left in between. Germline V gene lookup returns CDR1 SGHRS and CDR2 YFSETQ. CDR3 length: 13 residues. In nucleotides, the CDR3 is TGCGCCAGCAGTCAGGCGGATAATTCACCCCTCCACTTT. Encoded protein: CASSQADNSPLHF.

This clone occurred once. V usage is TRBV30 and J usage is TRBJ2-3; 8 bases match TRBD1. Germline V gene data show CDR1 as GTSNPN and CDR2 as SVGIG (reference sequence). V shed 1 base, J shed 8 bases, and the junction held 8 bases outside the gene matches. The CDR3 totals 14 residues. The DNA of the CDR3 is TGTGCCTGGAGTGCCAACAGGGGGACCGGTACGCAGTATTTT. This encodes CAWSANRGTGTQYF.

The chain is built from TRBV7-6 and TRBJ2-7; no clear D. CDR1 is SGHVS and CDR2 is FNYEAQ in the germline V gene. The V end was cut by 5 bases, the J end by 6 bases, with 20 bases between. This CDR3 region has 15 residues. The CDR3 loop is CASSPGNMGPLEQYF. The CDR3 DNA sequence: TGTGCCAGCAGCCCTGGTAATATGGGCCCCCTCGAGCAGTACTTC.

The chain couples TRBV19 to TRBJ1-6, with TRBD1 matching over 12 bases. The CDR3 runs 17 residues. Germline lookup yields CDR1 LNHDA and CDR2 SQIVND (reference sequence). V gave up 3 bases and J gave up 9 bases; unmatched junction bases: 9. As DNA, the CDR3 is TGTGCCAGTAGTATGGACGGGACAGGGGGCTTGACTTCACCCCTCCACTTT. As protein: CASSMDGTGGLTSPLHF.

V usage is TRBV11-2 and J usage is TRBJ2-5; 7 bases line up with TRBD1. The J call is uncertain, as TRBJ2-7 better fits the DNA end. Looked up from germline, CDR1 is SGHAT and CDR2 is FQNNGV. This CDR3 comprises 14 residues. DNA for the CDR3: TGTGCCAGCAGCCCGACAGGGTACTCCTACGAGCAGTACTTC. This codes for CASSPTGYSYEQYF.

The chain employs TRBV7-2 and TRBJ1-2; D possibly corresponds to TRBD1 (6 bases). Germline loops: CDR1 SGHTA, CDR2 FQGNSA. This CDR3 is built from 13 residues. V lost 2 bases and J 8 bases, leaving 12 bases between the germline ends. The DNA for the CDR3 is TGTGCCAGCAGCTTACAGACAGGAGGAGGCTACACCTTC. Amino acids: CASSLQTGGGYTF.

The chain has TRBV4-1 and TRBJ2-2; 12 positions agree with TRBD2. CDR3 size: 20 residues. Losses at the gene ends were 0 bases for V and 4 bases for J; bases not matched to a gene: 12. Per germline, CDR1 MGHRA and CDR2 YSYEKL. CDR3 in amino acids: CASSQDPMTSGSWSTGELFF. The CDR3 nucleotides read TGCGCCAGCAGCCAAGATCCCATGACTAGCGGGAGTTGGAGCACCGGGGAGCTGTTTTTT.

The chain couples TRBV18 to TRBJ2-2; no clear D. Germline V gene data show CDR1 as KGHSH and CDR2 as LQKENI. The CDR3 contains 15 residues. V was trimmed by 0 bases and J by 5 bases, leaving 10 bases between them. This CDR3 reads CASSPPPTVTGELFF. The CDR3 DNA reads TGTGCCAGCTCACCACCCCCGACGGTGACCGGGGAGCTGTTTTTT.

The DNA for the CDR3 is TGTGCCAGCAGCCCCGTGGAGACAGCTAACTATGGCTACACCTTC. This gives the protein CASSPVETANYGYTF. J is TRBJ1-2 and V is TRBV6-6; possibly TRBD1 for D (5 bases). Deletions cut 6 bases from V and 0 bases from J, with 14 bases between. This CDR3 is 15 amino acids long. Germline CDR1 MNHNY, CDR2 SVGAGI (reference sequence).

The chain has TRBV27 and TRBJ1-4; a possible D gene is TRBD1 (6 bases). CDR1 and CDR2 from the germline V gene are MNHEY and SMNVEV (reference sequence). V was cut by 2 bases and J by 8 bases, with 12 bases left in between. The CDR3 loop spans 14 amino acids. Here the CDR3 reads CASSLIQGGEKLFF. CDR3 DNA: TGTGCCAGCAGTTTAATACAGGGTGGCGAAAAACTGTTTTTT.

A word on this clone: Other DNA sequences in this specimen translate into the identical CDR3. The chain recombines TRBV18 with TRBJ1-2; D not certain. The CDR3 contains 12 residues. V lost 1 base and J 6 bases, leaving 6 bases between the germline ends. CDR1 KGHSH and CDR2 LQKENI come from the germline V gene. The CDR3 loop is CASSPQGDGYTF. CDR3 coding DNA: TGTGCCAGCTCACCACAGGGAGATGGCTACACCTTC. The whole variable domain, filled in from reference TRBV18 and TRBJ1-2, reads NAGVMQNPRHLVRRRGQEARLRCSPMKGHSHVYWYRQLPEEGLKFMVYLQKENIIDESGMPKERFSAEFPKEGPSILRIQQVVRGDSAAYFCASSPQGDGYTFGSGTRLTVV.

This chain uses TRBV7-9 with TRBJ1-1; 12 bases are shared with TRBD1. The CDR3 runs 16 residues. J gave up 5 bases and V 5 bases, and 9 bases lay outside the gene matches. Germline CDR1 and CDR2: SEHNR and FQNEAQ (reference sequence). CDR3 in DNA: TGTGCCAGCAGCGAGGGACAGGGGGCTTCGGGAACTGAAGCTTTCTTT. It translates to CASSEGQGASGTEAFF.

This chain connects TRBV10-3 to TRBJ2-6, with a weak D call TRBD2 (6 bases). The germline V and J ends were trimmed by 7 bases and 4 bases, with 14 bases remaining between them. Germline CDR1 is ENHRY and CDR2 is SYGVKD. The CDR3 spans 15 residues. In DNA, the CDR3 is TGTGCCATCACCAGTGGGGGGAACGGGGCCAACGTCCTGACTTTC. Translation gives CAITSGGNGANVLTF.

About this clone: Different DNA sequences within this sample yield the same CDR3. This chain connects TRBV28 to TRBJ2-7, with 8 bases fitting TRBD1. The germline V gene encodes CDR1 MDHEN and CDR2 SYDVKM. Trimming took 9 bases from V and 0 from J; bases not matched to a gene: 4. This CDR3 contains 13 residues. CDR3 amino acids: CASRTGPSYEQYF. CDR3 DNA sequence: TGTGCCAGTCGGACAGGGCCCTCCTACGAGCAGTACTTC.

The sample holds one count of this clone. CDR3 residues: CASSLDLPVGNEKLFF. DNA of the CDR3: TGTGCCAGCAGCTTAGATCTGCCGGTGGGAAATGAAAAACTGTTTTTT. J is TRBJ1-4 and V is TRBV11-2; D gene unclear. The CDR3 loop spans 16 amino acids. Per the germline V gene, CDR1 is SGHAT and CDR2 is FQNNGV. Trimming removed 0 bases from V and 5 bases from J, with 13 bases in between.

This chain joins TRBV27 and TRBJ2-1; 8 bases match TRBD2. CDR1 MNHEY and CDR2 SMNVEV come from the germline V gene (reference sequence). The J segment lost 6 bases and the V segment lost 6 bases, leaving 7 bases of the junction unmatched. The CDR3 length is 14 residues. DNA of the CDR3: TGTGCCAGCAGGGGACTAGTGTTTGGCAATGAGCAGTTCTTC. As protein: CASRGLVFGNEQFF.

J is TRBJ2-7 and V is TRBV7-9, with 13 nucleotides matching TRBD2. The length of the CDR3 is 17 residues. Trimming removed 2 bases from V and 2 bases from J; junction bases left unmatched: 6. CDR1 and CDR2 from the germline V gene are SEHNR and FQNEAQ (reference sequence). The CDR3 sequence is CASSLRVGLAGTYEQYF. The CDR3 nucleotides are TGTGCCAGCAGCTTACGGGTGGGACTAGCGGGGACCTACGAGCAGTACTTC.

The rearrangement links TRBV2 to TRBJ1-4; a possible D gene is TRBD1 (6 bases). The CDR3 is made up of 14 amino acids. V was pared by 10 bases and J by 7 bases, with 19 bases between. Germline assignment: CDR1 SNHLY and CDR2 FYNNEI. CDR3 DNA sequence: TGTGCCACGTACAGGGAGGGAGGGTCTGAAAAACTGTTTTTT. Its protein product is CATYREGGSEKLFF.

V and J are TRBV28 and TRBJ2-1, with 8 positions matching TRBD2. V dropped 8 bases and J dropped 4; count of bases not matched to a gene: 4. The CDR3 totals 13 residues. The V gene's germline CDR1 is MDHEN and CDR2 SYDVKM. Written as DNA, the CDR3 is TGTGCCAGCGGACTAGCCGAATACAATGAGCAGTTCTTC. Translating it yields CASGLAEYNEQFF.

The chain is built from TRBV7-9 and TRBJ2-3, with 14 bases that match TRBD2. The germline CDR1 and CDR2 sequences are SEHNR and FQNEAQ (reference sequence). The CDR3 loop spans 18 amino acids. After removal of 6 bases from V and 0 bases from J, the junction contained 8 bases not matched to a gene. This CDR3 is CASRNGTSGRPSTDTQYF. In DNA form, the CDR3 reads TGTGCCAGCAGGAACGGGACTAGCGGGAGACCTAGCACAGATACGCAGTATTTT.